The rows below give T cell receptor beta chains drawn from one sample of a study of T-cell reconstitution after alpha-beta-depleted transplantation in children. TCRdb recomputed calls from the PCR reads with MiXCR, one row per CDR3 protein. The profile covers approximately 520,000 distinct CDR3 sequences, with more than 9.5% appearing a single time and approximately 15% taken by the ten largest. This specimen was PBMCs, mostly from graft donor cells, taken 180 days after TCRalphabeta/CD19-depleted stem cell transplant. All receptors derive from a female patient between 2 and 15 years old who had a stem cell transplant for aplastic anemia, so the T cells may come from the graft donor. Each CDR3 is given with its conserved first and last residue. The D gene is left open where the match is weak. Size is omitted from some rows. Given values are once, few, many or a class for expanded clones.

TRBJ2-1 TRBV25-1 NA NA TGTGCCAGCAGTGAATCAGGCGGAAATGAGCAGTTCTTC CASSESGGNEQFF
TRBJ1-4 TRBV15 NA NA TGTGCCACCAGCAGAACAAGGATATCTGCGGCAGATAATGAAAAACTGTTTTTT CATSRTRISAADNEKLFF
TRBJ2-2 TRBV27 TRBD2 NA TGTGCCAGCAGTTTATTCGGCGGGAGGCTTGAGAACACCGGGGAGCTGTTTTTT CASSLFGGRLENTGELFF
TRBJ2-5 TRBV7-9 TRBD1 NA TGTGCCAGCAGCCGGACAGGACCAGAGACCCAGTACTTC CASSRTGPETQYF
TRBJ2-7 TRBV2 NA few TGTGCCAGCAGTTCCCGAGGGGGGCTAGTATCCTACGAGCAGTACTTC CASSSRGGLVSYEQYF
TRBJ2-1 TRBV6-2/TRBV6-3 TRBD2 few TGTGCCAGCCGAGAAAGGACTAGCGGCTACAATGAGCAGTTCTTC CASRERTSGYNEQFF
TRBJ1-4 TRBV5-1 NA many TGCGCCAGCAGCTTCCGGGGTCTTTCGGAAAAACTGTTTTTT CASSFRGLSEKLFF
TRBJ2-3 TRBV20-1 TRBD2 many TGCAGTGCTAGAGGCGGGAGGCCAGATACGCAGTATTTT CSARGGRPDTQYF
TRBJ1-2 TRBV7-2 TRBD1 NA TGTGCCAGCAGCACCGGACAGGGGCGCGGCTACACCTTC CASSTGQGRGYTF
TRBJ2-1 TRBV7-3 NA few TGTGCCAGCAGCTTCGCCGGACCCCTAACTGGCGAGCAGTTCTTC CASSFAGPLTGEQFF
TRBJ2-3 TRBV5-1 TRBD1 few TGCGCCAGCAGCTTGGGCAGGGGGCAGGAGGCAGATACGCAGTATTTT CASSLGRGQEADTQYF
TRBJ2-3 TRBV2 TRBD2 NA TGTGCCAGCAGTCAGGGGACTAGCGGGAGGATCTCCGATACGCAGTATTTT CASSQGTSGRISDTQYF
TRBJ1-4 TRBV25-1 TRBD1 NA TGTGCCAGCAGTGAATATAGCGGACAGGGATGGGGTGAAAAACTGTTTTTT CASSEYSGQGWGEKLFF
TRBJ1-5 TRBV20-1 NA NA TGCAGTGCTAGAGTCGATGGAGATCAGCCCCAGCATTTT CSARVDGDQPQHF
TRBJ1-1 TRBV7-9 NA few TGTGCCAGCAGCTTAATAGGGGCTGAAGCTTTCTTT CASSLIGAEAFF
TRBJ2-1 TRBV9 TRBD2 NA TGTGCCAGCAGCGTAGACGGCGGGAGGATCGGTGAGCAGTTCTTC CASSVDGGRIGEQFF
TRBJ2-3 TRBV20-1 TRBD2 NA TGCAGTGCTCACCGCACTAGCGGTAGCACAGATACGCAGTATTTT CSAHRTSGSTDTQYF
TRBJ1-6 TRBV12-3/TRBV12-4 TRBD1 many TGTGCCAGCAGTCCACGGGACAGGGGAAATTCACCCCTCCACTTT CASSPRDRGNSPLHF
TRBJ2-7 TRBV7-9 TRBD2 NA TGTGCCAGCAGCTTTTTCGCCTTAGCGGGAGAGTACGAGCAGTACTTC CASSFFALAGEYEQYF
TRBJ2-2 TRBV11-2 NA NA TGTGCCAGCAACCTGAGGGGGGCGGTTGCCCAACGCAGAGGGGAGCTGTTTTTT CASNLRGAVAQRRGELFF
TRBJ1-1 TRBV3-1 NA NA TGTGCCAGCAGCCAAGATGGAGTCAGGGGTTTGCGGAACACTGAAGCTTTCTTT CASSQDGVRGLRNTEAFF
TRBJ2-2 TRBV27 TRBD2 few TGTGCCAGCAGTTTACCTCCCGGGACTAGCGGGAGAAATGGTGGCCCCGGGGAGCTGTTTTTT CASSLPPGTSGRNGGPGELFF
TRBJ2-3 TRBV5-1 NA NA TGCGCCAGCAGCCTCACCCTGACACTCGAGGCGTGGACAGATACGCAGTATTTT CASSLTLTLEAWTDTQYF
TRBJ2-7 TRBV9 NA NA TGTGCCAGCTCTTACAGTGGGGTAGCCTACGAGCAGTACTTC CASSYSGVAYEQYF
TRBJ2-7 TRBV20-1 TRBD2 NA TGCAGTGCTAGAGATTCTAGCGGGAGGCCGGCCGAGCAGTACTTC CSARDSSGRPAEQYF
TRBJ2-3 TRBV5-1 TRBD2 few TGCGCCAGCAGGCGACTAGCGGGAGGGAGGGGCACAGATACGCAGTATTTT CASRRLAGGRGTDTQYF
TRBJ2-2 TRBV20-1 TRBD2 NA TGCAGTGCTAGCCCAGCGGGAGTTAGCACCGGGGAGCTGTTTTTT CSASPAGVSTGELFF
TRBJ1-2 TRBV3-1 NA NA TGTGCCAGCAGCCCGACAGCCCTTGGCTATGGCTACACCTTC CASSPTALGYGYTF
TRBJ2-1 TRBV6-2/TRBV6-3 TRBD2 many TGTGCCAGCACCACACCCAGCGGGAGAGTCAATGAGCAGTTCTTC CASTTPSGRVNEQFF
TRBJ2-3 TRBV10-3 NA NA TGTGCCATCAGTGACCCTCCAGGGGTAGATACGCAGTATTTT CAISDPPGVDTQYF
TRBJ2-5 TRBV6-5 NA many TGTGCCAGCAGTTACCTAGGCGGGCAAGAGACCCAGTACTTC CASSYLGGQETQYF
TRBJ1-1 TRBV20-1 NA few TGCAGTGCTAGAGGATTGCAGGGTACGAACACTGAAGCTTTCTTT CSARGLQGTNTEAFF
TRBJ2-3 TRBV4-3 TRBD1 NA TGCGCCAGCAGCCAAGCCCAGACGCTACAGGGGGCAAGGACAGATACGCAGTATTTT CASSQAQTLQGARTDTQYF
TRBJ2-3 TRBV7-2 TRBD2 few TGTGCCAGCAGCCGTAGCGGGAGTATAACAGATACGCAGTATTTT CASSRSGSITDTQYF
TRBJ1-5 TRBV27 NA NA TGTGCCAGCAGTTGGGGGGGCGATCAGCCCCAGCATTTT CASSWGGDQPQHF
TRBJ1-1 TRBV3-1 TRBD1 few TGTGCCAGCAGCCAAGCCCTGAAGGACAGGGACACTGAAGCTTTCTTT CASSQALKDRDTEAFF
TRBJ2-3 TRBV29-1 TRBD2 many TGCAGCGTTGAGTCGAGCGGGAGGACAGATACGCAGTATTTT CSVESSGRTDTQYF
TRBJ2-7 TRBV29-1 TRBD1 NA TGCAGCGGGGGACAGGGATACTACGAGCAGTACTTC CSGGQGYYEQYF
TRBJ2-3 TRBV24-1 TRBD1 NA TGTGCCACCAGTGACCTCTCTCGGACAGGGGCTCCAGATACGCAGTATTTT CATSDLSRTGAPDTQYF
TRBJ2-1 TRBV12-3/TRBV12-4 NA few TGTGCCAGCAGTAAGGTTAATGAGCAGTTCTTC CASSKVNEQFF
TRBJ2-1 TRBV7-6 TRBD2 NA TGTGCCAGCAGCTTCCAGCGGGAGGGGTCTTACAATGAGCAGTTCTTC CASSFQREGSYNEQFF